The rows below give T cell receptor beta chains drawn from one sample of a study of shared clonotypes between healthy human individuals. Assay: immunoSEQ multiplex PCR; the TCRdb copy retains only in-frame clones and omits some. The profile shows about 2.3 million clones, 93% of them singletons. Sequenced input: naive CD4+ T cells from PBMCs. The source of these receptors is a young man in good health. Some clones in this sample may be carry-over from other donors' samples. Both conserved end residues are part of each CDR3. A D gene is named only where the DNA matches it firmly. The listing skips clone size in some rows; elsewhere it reads once, few, many or a size class.

J gene: TRBJ2-7
V gene: TRBV5-6
D gene: -
CDR3 length: 16
clone size: -
CDR3 protein: CASSFGSVRQTYEQYF
CDR3 DNA: TGTGCCAGCAGCTTTGGTTCTGTTCGGCAGACCTACGAGCAGTACTTC

J gene: TRBJ2-1
V gene: TRBV10-3
D gene: TRBD2
CDR3 length: 13
clone size: -
CDR3 protein: CAIRGGGNNEQFF
CDR3 DNA: TGTGCCATCAGGGGCGGGGGTAACAATGAGCAGTTCTTC

J gene: TRBJ1-4
V gene: TRBV18
D gene: -
CDR3 length: 14
clone size: -
CDR3 protein: CASSPADYREKLFF
CDR3 DNA: TGTGCCAGCTCACCAGCGGATTACAGGGAAAAACTGTTTTTT

J gene: TRBJ2-2
V gene: TRBV19
D gene: -
CDR3 length: 14
clone size: -
CDR3 protein: CASTGTSNTGELFF
CDR3 DNA: TGTGCCAGTACTGGGACATCGAACACCGGGGAGCTGTTTTTT

J gene: TRBJ1-2
V gene: TRBV28
D gene: -
CDR3 length: 13
clone size: -
CDR3 protein: CASSSTTREGYTF
CDR3 DNA: TGTGCCAGCAGTTCTACGACGCGTGAAGGCTACACCTTC

J gene: TRBJ2-1
V gene: TRBV9
D gene: TRBD2
CDR3 length: 15
clone size: -
CDR3 protein: CASNPGGSSYNEQFF
CDR3 DNA: TGTGCCAGCAACCCGGGAGGGAGCTCCTACAATGAGCAGTTCTTC

J gene: TRBJ2-3
V gene: TRBV9
D gene: -
CDR3 length: 15
clone size: once
CDR3 protein: CASSRQGGSTDTQYF
CDR3 DNA: TGTGCCAGCAGTCGACAGGGAGGGAGCACAGATACGCAGTATTTT

J gene: TRBJ2-5
V gene: TRBV2
D gene: TRBD2
CDR3 length: 14
clone size: once
CDR3 protein: CASRGLAGAETQYF
CDR3 DNA: TGTGCCAGCCGGGGACTAGCGGGAGCAGAGACCCAGTACTTC

J gene: TRBJ1-4
V gene: TRBV7-9
D gene: TRBD1
CDR3 length: 14
clone size: -
CDR3 protein: CASSLGQKNEKLFF
CDR3 DNA: TGTGCCAGCAGCTTGGGACAGAAGAATGAAAAACTGTTTTTT

J gene: TRBJ1-2
V gene: TRBV18
D gene: -
CDR3 length: 17
clone size: -
CDR3 protein: CASSPAPTGSRDNGYTF
CDR3 DNA: TGTGCCAGCTCACCAGCCCCTACAGGGTCTAGGGATAATGGCTACACCTTC

J gene: TRBJ2-2
V gene: TRBV19
D gene: -
CDR3 length: 13
clone size: -
CDR3 protein: CASSDRSLGELFF
CDR3 DNA: TGTGCCAGTAGTGACAGGTCACTCGGGGAGCTGTTTTTT

J gene: TRBJ2-1
V gene: TRBV10-1
D gene: TRBD1
CDR3 length: 13
clone size: -
CDR3 protein: CATDRVEPNVQFF
CDR3 DNA: TGCGCCACCGACAGGGTAGAACCTAACGTGCAGTTCTTC

J gene: TRBJ1-2
V gene: TRBV15
D gene: -
CDR3 length: 13
clone size: -
CDR3 protein: CATSIGQRYGYTF
CDR3 DNA: TGTGCCACCAGCATCGGACAGCGCTATGGCTACACCTTC

J gene: TRBJ1-2
V gene: TRBV15
D gene: -
CDR3 length: 14
clone size: -
CDR3 protein: CATSTELRGYGYTF
CDR3 DNA: TGTGCCACCAGCACCGAGTTAAGGGGCTATGGCTACACCTTC

J gene: TRBJ2-7
V gene: TRBV13
D gene: -
CDR3 length: 14
clone size: -
CDR3 protein: CASSFRDTAYEQYF
CDR3 DNA: TGTGCCAGCAGCTTTCGGGACACGGCATACGAGCAGTACTTC

J gene: TRBJ1-2
V gene: TRBV28
D gene: -
CDR3 length: 14
clone size: -
CDR3 protein: CASRSLSFNYGYTF
CDR3 DNA: TGTGCCAGCAGGAGCCTTTCATTTAACTATGGCTACACCTTC

J gene: TRBJ2-5
V gene: TRBV30
D gene: -
CDR3 length: 14
clone size: -
CDR3 protein: CAWSGSALAETQYF
CDR3 DNA: TGTGCCTGGAGTGGATCGGCCCTTGCAGAGACCCAGTACTTC

J gene: TRBJ2-1
V gene: TRBV7-8
D gene: -
CDR3 length: 12
clone size: -
CDR3 protein: CASSEGWNEQFF
CDR3 DNA: TGTGCCAGCAGCGAAGGTTGGAATGAGCAGTTCTTC

J gene: TRBJ2-1
V gene: TRBV6-6
D gene: TRBD2
CDR3 length: 15
clone size: -
CDR3 protein: CASSRGLAGSNEQFF
CDR3 DNA: TGTGCCAGCAGTCGCGGACTAGCGGGATCCAATGAGCAGTTCTTC

J gene: TRBJ2-1
V gene: TRBV5-1
D gene: TRBD2
CDR3 length: 16
clone size: -
CDR3 protein: CASSLRLAGENNEQFF
CDR3 DNA: TGCGCCAGCAGCTTGAGGCTAGCGGGAGAAAACAATGAGCAGTTCTTC

J gene: TRBJ2-7
V gene: TRBV30
D gene: TRBD2
CDR3 length: 15
clone size: -
CDR3 protein: CAWSVGGSGRYEQYF
CDR3 DNA: TGTGCCTGGAGTGTCGGTGGGAGCGGGAGGTACGAGCAGTACTTC

J gene: TRBJ1-5
V gene: TRBV11-2
D gene: -
CDR3 length: 13
clone size: once
CDR3 protein: CASSSSLNQPQHF
CDR3 DNA: TGTGCCAGCAGCTCCTCCCTTAATCAGCCCCAGCATTTT

J gene: TRBJ2-5
V gene: TRBV15
D gene: TRBD1
CDR3 length: 13
clone size: -
CDR3 protein: CATSYGQGETQYF
CDR3 DNA: TGTGCCACCAGCTACGGACAGGGGGAGACCCAGTACTTC

J gene: TRBJ1-4
V gene: TRBV5-4
D gene: TRBD1
CDR3 length: 18
clone size: once
CDR3 protein: CASSLGGQGEVNVEKLFF
CDR3 DNA: TGTGCCAGCAGCTTAGGGGGACAGGGTGAGGTCAACGTTGAAAAACTGTTTTTT

J gene: TRBJ2-1
V gene: TRBV7-8
D gene: TRBD2
CDR3 length: 15
clone size: -
CDR3 protein: CASSPSSGRADEQFF
CDR3 DNA: TGTGCCAGCAGCCCGTCTAGCGGGAGGGCGGATGAGCAGTTCTTC

J gene: TRBJ1-5
V gene: TRBV7-9
D gene: -
CDR3 length: 15
clone size: -
CDR3 protein: CASSLTEYSNQPQHF
CDR3 DNA: TGTGCCAGCAGCTTGACAGAATATAGCAATCAGCCCCAGCATTTT

J gene: TRBJ1-3
V gene: TRBV9
D gene: -
CDR3 length: 14
clone size: -
CDR3 protein: CASSSGFPGNTIYF
CDR3 DNA: TGTGCCAGCAGCTCGGGCTTCCCCGGAAACACCATATATTTT

J gene: TRBJ2-7
V gene: TRBV28
D gene: TRBD1
CDR3 length: 13
clone size: -
CDR3 protein: CASRFRDRYEQYF
CDR3 DNA: TGTGCCAGCAGATTCCGGGACAGGTACGAGCAGTACTTC

J gene: TRBJ2-7
V gene: TRBV4-1
D gene: TRBD1
CDR3 length: 17
clone size: -
CDR3 protein: CASSQERTGEMRGEQYF
CDR3 DNA: TGCGCCAGCAGCCAGGAAAGGACAGGGGAAATGAGAGGCGAGCAGTACTTC

J gene: TRBJ1-2
V gene: TRBV23-1
D gene: -
CDR3 length: 14
clone size: -
CDR3 protein: CASSQSQGTVGYTF
CDR3 DNA: TGCGCCAGCAGTCAATCCCAGGGAACGGTTGGCTACACCTTC

J gene: TRBJ2-1
V gene: TRBV11-2
D gene: TRBD2
CDR3 length: 17
clone size: -
CDR3 protein: CASSFLAGVNHYNEQFF
CDR3 DNA: TGTGCCAGCAGCTTCCTAGCGGGAGTTAATCACTACAATGAGCAGTTCTTC